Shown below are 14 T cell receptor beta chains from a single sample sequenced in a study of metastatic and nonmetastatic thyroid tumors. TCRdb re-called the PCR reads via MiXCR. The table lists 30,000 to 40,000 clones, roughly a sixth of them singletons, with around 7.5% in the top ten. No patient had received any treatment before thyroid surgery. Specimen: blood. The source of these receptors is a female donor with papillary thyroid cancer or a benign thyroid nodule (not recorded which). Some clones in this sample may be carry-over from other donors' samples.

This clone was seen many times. The CDR3 nucleotides read TGTGCCACCAGTGGCCGGACAGGACTCAATGAGCAGTTCTTC. It codes for CATSGRTGLNEQFF. The J gene is TRBJ2-1, the V gene TRBV24-1; 7 nucleotides match TRBD1. Germline trimming cut 5 bases from V and 6 bases from J; bases unmatched to any gene: 6. CDR1 and CDR2 (germline): KGHDR, SFDVKD. The CDR3 spans 14 residues.

Here the CDR3 reads CASSLVGQNQPQHF. DNA of the CDR3: TGTGCCAGCAGCTTGGTCGGGCAAAATCAGCCCCAGCATTTT. The gene calls are TRBV5-6 and TRBJ1-5; D is undetermined. Trimming shortened V by 0 bases and J by 4 bases, and 8 bases separated the two germline ends. Germline V CDR1 and CDR2: SGHDT, YYEEEE. The CDR3 loop spans 14 amino acids.

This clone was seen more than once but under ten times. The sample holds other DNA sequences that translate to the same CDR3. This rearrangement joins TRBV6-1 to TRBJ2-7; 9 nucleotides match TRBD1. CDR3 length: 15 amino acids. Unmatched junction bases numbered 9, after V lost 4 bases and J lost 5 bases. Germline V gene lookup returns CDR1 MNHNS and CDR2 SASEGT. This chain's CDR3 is CASSVRDRVGDEQYF. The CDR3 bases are TGTGCCAGCAGTGTTCGGGACAGGGTAGGGGACGAGCAGTACTTC.

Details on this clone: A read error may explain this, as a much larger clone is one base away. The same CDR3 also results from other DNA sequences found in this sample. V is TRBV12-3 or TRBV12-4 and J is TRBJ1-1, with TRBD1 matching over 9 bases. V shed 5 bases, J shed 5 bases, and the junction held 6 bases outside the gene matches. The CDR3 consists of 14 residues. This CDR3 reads CASSPTGGGTEAFF. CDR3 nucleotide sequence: TGTGCCAGCAGTCCGACAGGGGGTGGGACTGAAGCTTTCTTT.

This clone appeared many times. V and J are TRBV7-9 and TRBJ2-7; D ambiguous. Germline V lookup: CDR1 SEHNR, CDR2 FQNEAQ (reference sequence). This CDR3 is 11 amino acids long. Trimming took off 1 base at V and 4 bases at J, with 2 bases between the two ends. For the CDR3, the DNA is TGTGCCAGCAGCTTAGTTTACGAGCAGTACTTC. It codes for CASSLVYEQYF.

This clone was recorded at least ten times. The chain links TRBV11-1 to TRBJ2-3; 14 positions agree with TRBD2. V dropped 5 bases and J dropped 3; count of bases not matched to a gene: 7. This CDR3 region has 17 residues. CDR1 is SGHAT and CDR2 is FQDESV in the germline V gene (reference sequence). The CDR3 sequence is CASSRSRTSGRTDTQYF. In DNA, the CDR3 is TGTGCCAGCAGCAGATCGCGGACTAGCGGGAGGACAGATACGCAGTATTTT.

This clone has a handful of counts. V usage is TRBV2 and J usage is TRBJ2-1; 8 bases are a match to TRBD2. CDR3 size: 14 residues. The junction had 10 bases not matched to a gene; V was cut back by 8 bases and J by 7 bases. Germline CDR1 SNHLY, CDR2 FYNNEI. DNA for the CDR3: TGTGCCAGCCATTGGACTAGCAGGAAAAATGAGCAGTTCTTC. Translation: CASHWTSRKNEQFF.

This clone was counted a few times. The CDR3 coding sequence is TGTGCCATCACTCGGACCTCCGGGACAGGGTACAATGAGCAGTTCTTC. This sequence encodes CAITRTSGTGYNEQFF. The chain couples TRBV6-1 to TRBJ2-1; 9 bases are shared with TRBD1. The J segment lost 4 bases and the V segment lost 10 bases, leaving 14 bases of the junction unmatched. The CDR3 totals 16 residues. Germline CDR1 and CDR2: MNHNS and SASEGT.

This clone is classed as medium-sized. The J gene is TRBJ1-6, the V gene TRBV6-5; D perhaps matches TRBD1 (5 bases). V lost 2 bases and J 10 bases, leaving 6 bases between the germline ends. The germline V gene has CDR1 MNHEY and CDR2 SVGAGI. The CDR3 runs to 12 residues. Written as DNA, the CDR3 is TGTGCCAGCAGTTACAGGGGATCACCCCTCCACTTT. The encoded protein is CASSYRGSPLHF.

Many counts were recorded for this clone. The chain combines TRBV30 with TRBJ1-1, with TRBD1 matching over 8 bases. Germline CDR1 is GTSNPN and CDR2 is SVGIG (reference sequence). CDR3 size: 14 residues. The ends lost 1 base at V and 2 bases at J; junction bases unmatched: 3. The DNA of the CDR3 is TGTGCCTGGAGTGCAGGGACAGGCAACACTGAAGCTTTCTTT. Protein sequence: CAWSAGTGNTEAFF.

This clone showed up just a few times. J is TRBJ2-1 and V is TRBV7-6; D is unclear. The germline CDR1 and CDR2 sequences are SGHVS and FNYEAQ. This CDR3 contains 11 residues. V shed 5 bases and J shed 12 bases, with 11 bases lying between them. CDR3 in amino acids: CASSLGLMQFF. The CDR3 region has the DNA TGTGCCAGCAGCCTTGGCTTGATGCAGTTCTTC. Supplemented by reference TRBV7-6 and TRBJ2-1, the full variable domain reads GAGVSQSPRYKVTKRGQDVALRCDPISGHVSLYWYRQALGQGPEFLTYFNYEAQQDKSGLPNDRFSAERPEGSISTLTIQRTEQRDSAMYRCASSLGLMQFFGPGTRLTVL.

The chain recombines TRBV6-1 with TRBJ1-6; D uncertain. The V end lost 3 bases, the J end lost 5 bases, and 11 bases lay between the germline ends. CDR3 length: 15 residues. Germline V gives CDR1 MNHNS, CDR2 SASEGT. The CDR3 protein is CASSDCQVHNSPLHF. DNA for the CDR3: TGTGCCAGCAGTGATTGTCAGGTGCATAATTCACCCCTCCACTTT.

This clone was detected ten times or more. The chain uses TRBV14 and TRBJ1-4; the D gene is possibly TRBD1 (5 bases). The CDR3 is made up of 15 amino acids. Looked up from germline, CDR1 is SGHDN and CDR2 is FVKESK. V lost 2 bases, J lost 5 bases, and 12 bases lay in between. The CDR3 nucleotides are TGTGCCAGCAGCCAACTGGGGCCGGCGAATGAAAAACTGTTTTTT. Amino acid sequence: CASSQLGPANEKLFF.

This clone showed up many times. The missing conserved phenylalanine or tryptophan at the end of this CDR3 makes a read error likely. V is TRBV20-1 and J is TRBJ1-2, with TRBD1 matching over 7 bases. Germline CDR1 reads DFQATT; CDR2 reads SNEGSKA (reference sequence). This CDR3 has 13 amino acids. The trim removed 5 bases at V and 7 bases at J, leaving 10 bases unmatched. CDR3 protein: CSAPLQGNLGYTL. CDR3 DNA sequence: TGCAGTGCTCCGTTACAGGGGAATCTTGGCTACACCCTC.